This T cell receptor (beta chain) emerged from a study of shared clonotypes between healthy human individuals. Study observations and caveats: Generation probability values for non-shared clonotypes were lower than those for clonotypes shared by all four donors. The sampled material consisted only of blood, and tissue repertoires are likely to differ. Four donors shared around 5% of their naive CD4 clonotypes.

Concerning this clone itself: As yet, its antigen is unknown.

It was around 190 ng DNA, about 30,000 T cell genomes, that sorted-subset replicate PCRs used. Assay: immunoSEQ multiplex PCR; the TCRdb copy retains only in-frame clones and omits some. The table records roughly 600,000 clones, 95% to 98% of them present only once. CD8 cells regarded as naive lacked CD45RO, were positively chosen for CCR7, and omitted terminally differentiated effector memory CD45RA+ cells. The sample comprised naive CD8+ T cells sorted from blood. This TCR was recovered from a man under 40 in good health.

Written as DNA, the CDR3 is TGTGCCAGCAGCCTGGAGGGGGAAAACAATGAGCAGTTCTTC. The encoded protein is CASSLEGENNEQFF. The chain has TRBV2 and TRBJ2-1; tentatively, D is TRBD1 or TRBD2 (6 bases each). V lost 6 bases and J 5 bases, leaving 14 bases between the germline ends. CDR3 length: 14 amino acids. Germline lookup yields CDR1 SNHLY and CDR2 FYNNEI.